Following are 31 T cell receptor beta chains from one sample sequenced in a study of lymphopenia after photon versus proton radiotherapy. The assay was immunoSEQ multiplex PCR, and TCRdb's table has in-frame clones only and misses some. The top ten clones hold around 0.72% of a sample with about 30,000 clones, roughly 94% of them seen once. This specimen consisted of peripheral blood, obtained from a patient treated with photon-based radiotherapy. The receptors stem from a woman aged 45-59 years with cholangiocarcinoma.

The chain employs TRBV19 and TRBJ1-1, with 10 bases aligning to TRBD1. Trimming removed 6 bases from V and 7 bases from J; junction bases left unmatched: 5. The CDR3 contains 13 residues. Germline lookup yields CDR1 LNHDA and CDR2 SQIVND (reference sequence). The CDR3 reads CASRDRGLDEAFF. CDR3 DNA: TGTGCCAGTAGAGACAGGGGGCTAGATGAAGCTTTCTTT.

The chain's CDR3 is CASSYGGGLYNEQFF. In nucleotides, the CDR3 is TGTGCCAGCAGTTACGGCGGGGGGTTATACAATGAGCAGTTCTTC. The chain joins TRBV6-6 to TRBJ2-1; 8 bases fit TRBD2. The CDR3 runs 15 residues. Trimming took 2 bases from V and 4 from J; bases not matched to a gene: 4. CDR1 and CDR2 from the germline V gene are MNHNY and SVGAGI (reference sequence).

The V gene is TRBV18, the J gene TRBJ1-2; TRBD1 matches 8 bases. The CDR3 loop spans 14 amino acids. From germline, CDR1 is KGHSH and CDR2 LQKENI. V trimming: 2 bases; J trimming: 8 bases; junction bases outside the gene matches: 7. In nucleotides, the CDR3 is TGTGCCAGCTCACCAGACAGGGGAGTTGTGGGCTACACCTTC. Amino acid sequence: CASSPDRGVVGYTF.

The V gene is TRBV10-3, the J gene TRBJ1-3, with D unclear. CDR1 and CDR2 (germline): ENHRY, SYGVKD. The V end was cut by 3 bases, the J end by 4 bases, with 22 bases between. The CDR3 has 18 amino acids. The CDR3 region has the DNA TGTGCCATCAGTGACTTGGCCACATCCCTGGACCTCGGAAACACCATATATTTT. It translates to CAISDLATSLDLGNTIYF.

This chain connects TRBV25-1 to TRBJ2-3; D uncertain. With 3 bases removed from V and 2 bases from J, the gap between germline ends came to 9 bases. Germline V gives CDR1 MGHDK, CDR2 SYGVNS. This CDR3 is built from 14 residues. CDR3: CASSDTHYTDTQYF. The CDR3 DNA is TGTGCCAGCAGTGATACGCATTACACAGATACGCAGTATTTT. Full variable domain (missing parts from reference TRBV25-1 and TRBJ2-3): EADIYQTPRYLVIGTGKKITLECSQTMGHDKMYWYQQDPGMELHLIHYSYGVNSTEKGDLSSESTVSRIRTEHFPLTLESARPSHTSQYLCASSDTHYTDTQYFGPGTRLTVL.

V and J are TRBV6-6 and TRBJ1-5, with D possibly matching TRBD1 (5 bases). V lost 3 bases, J lost 3 bases, and 9 bases lay in between. CDR3 length: 14 amino acids. Germline-derived CDR1 and CDR2 are MNHNY and SVGAGI (reference sequence). CDR3 in amino acids: CASSYQGDNQPQHF. DNA of the CDR3: TGTGCCAGCAGTTATCAGGGCGACAATCAGCCCCAGCATTTT.

The chain joins TRBV28 to TRBJ1-5, with no clear D. Deletions cut 6 bases from V and 4 bases from J, with 13 bases between. The CDR3 contains 14 residues. Germline loops: CDR1 MDHEN, CDR2 SYDVKM. CDR3 region: CASSPVMGNQPQHF. The CDR3 bases are TGTGCCAGCAGCCCCGTGATGGGTAATCAGCCCCAGCATTTT.

This chain links TRBV7-8 with TRBJ2-3; the match to TRBD2 covers 9 bases. The J segment lost 6 bases and the V segment lost 1 base, leaving 11 bases of the junction unmatched. Germline V gives CDR1 SGHVS, CDR2 FQNEAQ. The CDR3 consists of 17 residues. CDR3 sequence: CASSLVGSSGAWDTQYF. CDR3 nucleotides: TGTGCCAGCAGCTTAGTAGGATCTAGCGGGGCCTGGGATACGCAGTATTTT.

This rearrangement joins TRBV7-9 to TRBJ2-5; TRBD2 matches at 10 bases. The trim removed 1 base at V and 2 bases at J, leaving 13 bases unmatched. Germline V gene lookup returns CDR1 SEHNR and CDR2 FQNEAQ (reference sequence). The CDR3 has 19 amino acids. CDR3 bases: TGTGCCAGCAGCTTAGGGGCCCTAGCGGGGGCAGCCAGACAAGAGACCCAGTACTTC. It codes for CASSLGALAGAARQETQYF.

This clone was seen once. The genes are TRBV11-2 and TRBJ1-1; tentatively, D is TRBD1 (6 bases). Germline CDR1 reads SGHAT; CDR2 reads FQNNGV. The length of the CDR3 is 15 residues. Trimming took 4 bases from V and 1 from J, leaving 13 bases between them. The CDR3 DNA sequence: TGTGCCAGCAGCTCGCCGGGACATTCGAACACTGAAGCTTTCTTT. It yields the protein CASSSPGHSNTEAFF.

CDR3 DNA sequence: TGCGCCAGCAGCCAAAGGACAGGGGGGTATAATTCACCCCTCCACTTT. Translated, it gives CASSQRTGGYNSPLHF. This sequence joins TRBV4-1 and TRBJ1-6; the match to TRBD1 covers 10 bases. The CDR3 is 16 residues long. The germline V gene has CDR1 MGHRA and CDR2 YSYEKL. V gave up 2 bases and J gave up 4 bases; unmatched junction bases: 2.

The genes are TRBV6-5 and TRBJ1-5; a weak D match, TRBD1 (5 bases). CDR3 length: 14 amino acids. Germline V gene lookup returns CDR1 MNHEY and CDR2 SVGAGI. The germline V and J ends were trimmed by 6 bases and 4 bases, with 13 bases remaining between them. The CDR3 coding sequence is TGTGCCAGCAGCCTAACAGGAGAGAATCAGCCCCAGCATTTT. Encoded protein: CASSLTGENQPQHF.

The chain is built from TRBV10-2 and TRBJ1-4; D perhaps matches TRBD1 (5 bases). The CDR3 runs to 13 residues. Germline assignment: CDR1 WSHSY and CDR2 SAAADI. The V end was cut by 3 bases, the J end by 13 bases, with 15 bases between. CDR3 coding DNA: TGCGCCAGCAGTGACCGGGGCTCCCTGGGACTGTTTTTT. Amino acid sequence: CASSDRGSLGLFF.

This clone was observed a few times. The chain is built from TRBV9 and TRBJ1-2; 10 positions match TRBD1. Germline lookup yields CDR1 SGDLS and CDR2 YYNGEE. CDR3 length: 15 amino acids. Losses at the gene ends were 3 bases for V and 1 base for J; bases not matched to a gene: 3. The CDR3 sequence is CASSGRTGGNYGYTF. In DNA form, the CDR3 reads TGTGCCAGCAGCGGACGGACAGGGGGTAACTATGGCTACACCTTC. Combining the CDR3 with reference TRBV9 and TRBJ1-2 gives the whole variable domain DSGVTQTPKHLITATGQRVTLRCSPRSGDLSVYWYQQSLDQGLQFLIQYYNGEERAKGNILERFSAQQFPDLHSELNLSSLELGDSALYFCASSGRTGGNYGYTFGSGTRLTVV.

The genes are TRBV19 and TRBJ1-2; no clear D gene. Between the trimmed V and J ends, which lost 1 base and 7 bases, there was a span of 13 bases. Germline CDR1 and CDR2: LNHDA and SQIVND (reference sequence). The CDR3 runs to 14 residues. CDR3 loop: CASSIGTSRFGYTF. CDR3 sequence (DNA): TGTGCCAGTAGTATAGGCACGAGTAGGTTTGGCTACACCTTC.

About this clone: At one of its ends the junction is not consistent with the germline gene, which may arise from a read error. The CDR3 here is CASSLGQDPTYEQYF. CDR3 sequence (DNA): TGTGCCAGCAGTTTAGGACAGGACCCAACCTACGAGCAGTACTTC. V gene TRBV7-7 combines with J gene TRBJ2-7, with TRBD1 matching over 7 bases. CDR3 length: 15 residues. Looked up from germline, CDR1 is SSHAT and CDR2 is FNYEAQ (reference sequence). The full variable domain, its missing parts supplied by reference TRBV7-7 and TRBJ2-7, is GAGVSQSPRYKVTKRGQDVTLRCDPISSHATLYWYQQALGQGPEFLTYFNYEAQPDKSGLPSDRFSAERPEGSISTLTIQRTEQRDSAMYRCASSLGQDPTYEQYFGPGTRLTVT.

The chain recombines TRBV10-3 with TRBJ2-3, with D unclear. CDR3 size: 11 residues. The germline V and J ends were trimmed by 3 bases and 6 bases, with 4 bases remaining between them. The germline CDR1 and CDR2 sequences are ENHRY and SYGVKD. DNA for the CDR3: TGTGCCATCAGTGACCGGGATACGCAGTATTTT. It specifies CAISDRDTQYF.

This clone was counted once. The chain employs TRBV27 and TRBJ2-7; TRBD1 matches 11 bases. V shed 5 bases and J 5 bases; nucleotides not matched to a gene: 14. In germline, CDR1 is MNHEY, CDR2 SMNVEV (reference sequence). This CDR3 comprises 17 residues. In DNA, the CDR3 is TGTGCCAGCAGTCGAGAACCGGGACAGGGGGTTAGGAACGAGCAGTACTTC. Amino acid sequence: CASSREPGQGVRNEQYF.

The CDR3 here is CASSPQGELYGYTF. The CDR3 nucleotides read TGTGCCAGCTCCCCCCAAGGGGAGTTATATGGCTACACCTTC. The chain links TRBV18 to TRBJ1-2; D possibly corresponds to TRBD1 (5 bases). Germline-derived CDR1 and CDR2 are KGHSH and LQKENI. V lost 6 bases, J lost 5 bases, and 16 bases lay in between. This CDR3 spans 14 amino acids.

V is TRBV27 and J is TRBJ2-5; TRBD1 is a possible D gene (6 bases). The CDR3 spans 15 residues. V dropped 4 bases and J dropped 4 bases, with 16 bases sitting between them. Germline CDR1 MNHEY, CDR2 SMNVEV (reference sequence). As DNA, the CDR3 is TGTGCCAGCAGTTCCGGACAGATTTTTGGAGAGACCCAGTACTTC. This codes for CASSSGQIFGETQYF.

This clone was seen a single time. The chain carries TRBV9 and TRBJ2-4; D could derive from TRBD1 or TRBD2 (6 bases each). There are 17 residues in the CDR3. V was cut by 0 bases and J by 2 bases, with 15 bases left in between. Germline V gives CDR1 SGDLS, CDR2 YYNGEE. CDR3: CASSVEGGGRTKNIQYF. CDR3 nucleotide sequence: TGTGCCAGCAGCGTAGAAGGGGGAGGTAGGACCAAAAACATTCAGTACTTC.

The genes are TRBV7-8 and TRBJ2-5; 11 bases fit TRBD2. V shed 3 bases and J 4 bases; nucleotides not matched to a gene: 1. The germline V gene encodes CDR1 SGHVS and CDR2 FQNEAQ. This CDR3 contains 14 residues. Here the CDR3 reads CASSLGTSGETQYF. The CDR3 DNA sequence: TGTGCCAGCAGCTTGGGGACTAGCGGAGAGACCCAGTACTTC.

V gene TRBV7-9 combines with J gene TRBJ2-6; D is ambiguous. Germline V gene data show CDR1 as SEHNR and CDR2 as FQNEAQ (reference sequence). Trimming pared 7 bases from V and 7 bases from J, leaving 14 bases between. The CDR3 is 14 amino acids. CDR3 region: CASTLNPLANVLTF. CDR3 sequence (DNA): TGTGCCAGCACCCTAAACCCCTTAGCCAACGTCCTGACTTTC.

This chain joins TRBV4-1 and TRBJ1-3; no firm D call. The germline V gene has CDR1 MGHRA and CDR2 YSYEKL. Trimming removed 1 base at V and 3 bases at J, with 16 bases between. There are 17 residues in the CDR3. The CDR3 loop is CASSQVDMGFYGNTIYF. In DNA, the CDR3 is TGCGCCAGCAGCCAAGTTGATATGGGATTTTATGGAAACACCATATATTTT.

The rearrangement uses TRBV6-4 and TRBJ1-1; weak D call: TRBD1 (6 bases). This CDR3 region has 13 residues. V gave up 7 bases and J gave up 2 bases, with 11 bases separating them. Germline V gene sequence: CDR1 MRHNA, CDR2 SNTAGT. The CDR3 spells CASIPRGNTEAFF. CDR3 sequence (DNA): TGTGCCAGCATCCCCAGGGGCAACACTGAAGCTTTCTTT.

The chain combines TRBV9 with TRBJ1-1; D remains ambiguous. The CDR3 totals 15 residues. CDR1 is SGDLS and CDR2 is YYNGEE in the germline V gene. The ends were cut back, 3 bases at V and 0 bases at J, with 12 bases in the middle. Here the CDR3 reads CASSGRDVMNTEAFF. The CDR3, as DNA: TGTGCCAGCAGCGGCCGAGACGTAATGAACACTGAAGCTTTCTTT.

V gene TRBV5-1 combines with J gene TRBJ1-1; no firm D call. V was cut by 0 bases and J by 0 bases, with 3 bases left in between. CDR1 and CDR2 from the germline V gene are SGHRS and YFSETQ. The CDR3 sequence is 13 residues long. The CDR3 loop reads CASSLALNTEAFF. Written as DNA, the CDR3 is TGCGCCAGCAGCTTGGCGCTGAACACTGAAGCTTTCTTT.

The chain employs TRBV4-3 and TRBJ1-2; no clear D. CDR1 is LGHNA and CDR2 is YSLEER in the germline V gene. The CDR3 has 14 amino acids. The V end was cut by 1 base, the J end by 2 bases, with 8 bases between. CDR3: CASSQGGGNYGYTF. CDR3 DNA: TGCGCCAGCAGCCAAGGTGGCGGAAACTATGGCTACACCTTC.

The rearrangement uses TRBV6-5 and TRBJ1-2; D possibly corresponds to TRBD1 (5 bases). The V gene lost 1 base and the J gene lost 2 bases, with 8 bases spanning the gap. Germline CDR1 is MNHEY and CDR2 is SVGAGI. The CDR3 extends over 14 amino acids. The CDR3 reads CASSYYGANYGYTF. CDR3 DNA: TGTGCCAGCAGTTACTACGGGGCCAACTATGGCTACACCTTC.

V is TRBV11-2 and J is TRBJ1-2; 7 positions match TRBD1. Germline V lookup: CDR1 SGHAT, CDR2 FQNNGV. CDR3 length equals 15 residues. V trimming: 5 bases; J trimming: 5 bases; junction bases outside the gene matches: 11. The DNA for the CDR3 is TGTGCCAGCAGCCTGCGGACAGGATGGTTGTATGGCTACACCTTC. This sequence encodes CASSLRTGWLYGYTF.

The V gene is TRBV4-1, the J gene TRBJ1-3; tentative D call: TRBD1 (5 bases). The CDR3 has 16 residues. CDR1 is MGHRA, CDR2 YSYEKL, per germline. Trimming removed 5 bases from V and 0 bases from J, with 14 bases in between. CDR3 DNA sequence: TGCGCCAGCAGCTCTCTCCCGACAGTCTCTGGAAACACCATATATTTT. Residues: CASSSLPTVSGNTIYF.